A single sample gave rise to the 26 T cell receptor beta chains below, sequenced in a study of regulatory T cells in long-lasting Graves disease. For TCR beta, libraries came from iRepertoire HTBI primers and Arm-PCR of CDR3 regions. TCRdb recomputed calls from the multiplex PCR reads with MiXCR, one row per CDR3 protein. This table has about 450,000 distinct CDR3 sequences, 23% appearing once. Described time point: persistent/refractory GD, antithyroid drugs over 5 years with positive TRAb. TCR sequences were obtained from RNA taken from PBMCs. Sequences were derived from peripheral blood mononuclear cells (PBMCs), sampled when the disease was refractory, from a patient treated with antithyroid drugs. The receptors were sampled from a female donor with Graves disease.

This clonotype was detected many times. J is TRBJ2-7 and V is TRBV29-1; 10 bases line up with TRBD2. The CDR3 loop spans 14 amino acids. CDR1 is SQVTM, CDR2 ANQGSEA, per germline. V trimming: 3 bases; J trimming: 3 bases; junction bases outside the gene matches: 5. This chain's CDR3 is CSVDKASGSYEQYF. The CDR3 nucleotides read TGCAGCGTTGATAAGGCTAGCGGGAGCTACGAGCAGTACTTC.

Many counts were recorded for this clonotype. V gene TRBV5-1 combines with J gene TRBJ1-2, with D unclear. The CDR3 contains 14 residues. V gave up 0 bases and J gave up 1 base, with 7 bases separating them. The V gene's germline CDR1 is SGHRS and CDR2 YFSETQ. In DNA, the CDR3 is TGCGCCAGCAGCTTGGATGTGTATAACTATGGCTACACCTTC. Translated: CASSLDVYNYGYTF.

The rearrangement uses TRBV29-1 and TRBJ2-2; D possibly corresponds to TRBD2 (5 bases). V lost 4 bases, J lost 0 bases, and 12 bases lay in between. Germline CDR1 and CDR2: SQVTM and ANQGSEA. The CDR3 has 15 residues. The CDR3 reads CSVGLLASNTGELFF. The CDR3 nucleotides are TGCAGCGTTGGCCTCCTAGCCTCGAACACCGGGGAGCTGTTTTTT.

This clonotype was recorded a few times. The gene calls are TRBV30 and TRBJ1-1, with TRBD1 matching 7 bases. V was pared by 3 bases and J by 7 bases, with 2 bases of the junction left unmatched. CDR1 is GTSNPN, CDR2 SVGIG, per germline (reference sequence). CDR3 size: 11 residues. The CDR3 reads CAWRRDSEAFF. CDR3 DNA sequence: TGTGCCTGGAGGCGGGACAGTGAAGCTTTCTTT.

This clonotype was counted a few times. CDR3 coding DNA: TGTGCCAGCAGTGTCGGAGGGAACCCTAACACAGATACGCAGTATTTT. It yields the protein CASSVGGNPNTDTQYF. The V and J genes are TRBV2 and TRBJ2-3, with a weak D call TRBD2 (6 bases). Per the germline V gene, CDR1 is SNHLY and CDR2 is FYNNEI. This CDR3 has 16 residues. Deletions cut 4 bases from V and 2 bases from J, with 16 bases between.

The V gene is TRBV12-3 or TRBV12-4, the J gene TRBJ2-1; 8 bases line up with TRBD1. The CDR3 covers 16 residues. V dropped 6 bases and J dropped 2; count of bases not matched to a gene: 9. The CDR3, as DNA: TGTGCCAGCAGAGACAACCGGGACAGGCCCTACAATGAGCAGTTCTTC. Translated, it gives CASRDNRDRPYNEQFF.

Many counts were recorded for this clonotype. In DNA, the CDR3 is TGCAGTGCTTCTCCCAGTGGAGGCTACACCTTC. Translation: CSASPSGGYTF. This rearrangement joins TRBV20-1 to TRBJ1-2; the D is unclear. CDR1 and CDR2 (germline): DFQATT, SNEGSKA (reference sequence). The V and J ends lost 5 bases and 8 bases respectively, with 12 bases between them. The length of the CDR3 is 11 residues.

This clonotype turned up a few times. CDR3 in amino acids: CASSLRISYEQYF. CDR3 nucleotide sequence: TGTGCCAGCAGTTTAAGGATCTCCTACGAGCAGTACTTC. J is TRBJ2-7 and V is TRBV12-3 or TRBV12-4, with D unresolved. The CDR3 runs 13 residues. The V gene lost 2 bases and the J gene lost 0 bases, with 5 bases spanning the gap.

This clonotype has a handful of counts. The chain carries TRBV20-1 and TRBJ2-7; 9 bases align to TRBD2. Per germline, CDR1 DFQATT and CDR2 SNEGSKA (reference sequence). The CDR3 extends over 13 amino acids. Trimming removed 7 bases from V and 2 bases from J; junction bases left unmatched: 6. The CDR3, as DNA: TGCAGTGGAGAGGCTAGCGGGACCTACGAGCAGTACTTC. Translated, it gives CSGEASGTYEQYF.

This rearrangement joins TRBV20-1 to TRBJ1-6; 8 bases map to TRBD1. Germline-derived CDR1 and CDR2 are DFQATT and SNEGSKA (reference sequence). The V segment lost 3 bases and the J segment 0 bases; nucleotides outside the gene matches: 7. The CDR3 is made up of 17 amino acids. The CDR3 reads CSASPWTGSSYNSPLHF. The CDR3 DNA sequence: TGCAGTGCTAGCCCTTGGACAGGGAGCTCCTATAATTCACCCCTCCACTTT.

This clonotype was detected a few times. V is TRBV6-1 and J is TRBJ1-1; 10 nucleotides agree with TRBD1. The germline V gene has CDR1 MNHNS and CDR2 SASEGT. V shed 6 bases, J shed 9 bases, and the junction held 7 bases outside the gene matches. The CDR3 loop spans 13 amino acids. In DNA form, the CDR3 reads TGTGCCAGCAGCCTGGGACAGGGGTGGAAAGCTTTCTTT. Translating gives CASSLGQGWKAFF.

Concerning this clonotype: A single base separates this from a much larger clone, so it may be a read error. The chain is built from TRBV13 and TRBJ2-7; D may be TRBD1 or TRBD2 (5 bases each). Deletions cut 2 bases from V and 6 bases from J, with 14 bases between. CDR3 size: 14 residues. The V gene's germline CDR1 is PRHDT and CDR2 FYEKMQ (reference sequence). CDR3 loop: CASSLWGGLGEQYF. The CDR3 region has the DNA TGTGCCAGCAGCTTATGGGGCGGACTCGGCGAGCAGTACTTC.

CDR3 residues: CASSFSGSRNQPQHF. CDR3 sequence (DNA): TGTGCCAGCAGTTTTTCAGGGAGTCGCAATCAGCCCCAGCATTTT. The rearrangement links TRBV28 to TRBJ1-5; possibly TRBD1 for D (5 bases). V lost 3 bases and J 2 bases, leaving 11 bases between the germline ends. The CDR3 totals 15 residues. Germline V gene lookup returns CDR1 MDHEN and CDR2 SYDVKM. Together with reference TRBV28 and TRBJ1-5, the CDR3 gives the full variable domain: DVKVTQSSRYLVKRTGEKVFLECVQDMDHENMFWYRQDPGLGLRLIYFSYDVKMKEKGDIPEGYSVSREKKERFSLILESASTNQTSMYLCASSFSGSRNQPQHFGDGTRLSIL.

This sequence joins TRBV3-1 and TRBJ2-5; tentative D call: TRBD2 (6 bases). Germline lookup yields CDR1 LGHDT and CDR2 YNNKEL (reference sequence). V lost 7 bases, J lost 7 bases, and 16 bases lay in between. CDR3 size: 13 residues. The CDR3, as DNA: TGTGCCAGCACCCGTAGCGGTCCCGGGACCCAGTACTTC. Protein product: CASTRSGPGTQYF.

The chain uses TRBV28 and TRBJ2-1; D gene uncertain. The CDR3 length is 14 residues. The V end lost 5 bases, the J end lost 0 bases, and 8 bases lay between the germline ends. Germline assignment: CDR1 MDHEN and CDR2 SYDVKM. The CDR3 is CASSVGSSYNEQFF. The CDR3 DNA is TGTGCCAGCAGTGTAGGCAGCTCCTACAATGAGCAGTTCTTC.

This clonotype showed up just a few times. The rearrangement links TRBV4-2 to TRBJ1-5; 7 bases line up with TRBD1. The CDR3 sequence is 15 residues long. The V gene end was trimmed by 3 bases and the J gene end by 9 bases; junction bases not matched to a gene: 11. Germline lookup yields CDR1 LGHNA and CDR2 YNFKEQ. The CDR3, as DNA: TGTGCCAGCAGCCAGGAGACAGGGCCCCACGCGCCCCAGCATTTT. Its protein product is CASSQETGPHAPQHF.

This clonotype was recorded many times. This chain uses TRBV28 with TRBJ2-7; TRBD2 aligns across 9 bases. With 5 bases clipped from V and 2 bases from J, the junction kept 10 bases outside the gene matches. Germline V gene lookup returns CDR1 MDHEN and CDR2 SYDVKM. The CDR3 has 16 residues. The CDR3 region is CASSTTWGGRAYEQYF. CDR3 coding DNA: TGTGCCAGCAGTACAACCTGGGGCGGGAGGGCCTACGAGCAGTACTTC.

Regarding this clonotype: A read error likely explains this, since a far larger clone differs by one base. J is TRBJ2-5 and V is TRBV7-9, with TRBD2 as a possible D gene (5 bases). CDR3 size: 15 residues. Germline lookup yields CDR1 SEHNR and CDR2 FQNEAQ (reference sequence). Trimming left V 4 bases short and J 9 bases short, with 21 bases between. DNA for the CDR3: TGTGCCAGCAGCTCCAATTCAGGAGAAGAGGAGGCCCAGTACTTC. Translated, it gives CASSSNSGEEEAQYF.

This sequence joins TRBV3-1 and TRBJ2-7; the match to TRBD1 covers 8 bases. The germline V gene encodes CDR1 LGHDT and CDR2 YNNKEL (reference sequence). This CDR3 region has 15 residues. V shed 5 bases and J 0 bases; nucleotides not matched to a gene: 6. Here the CDR3 DNA reads TGTGCCAGCAGCAAGGACAGGGTAGGCTCCTACGAGCAGTACTTC. Amino acids: CASSKDRVGSYEQYF.

The table lists this clonotype with a few counts. This chain joins TRBV24-1 and TRBJ2-2, with 8 bases matching TRBD1. This CDR3 region has 15 residues. Trimming removed 5 bases from V and 4 bases from J; junction bases left unmatched: 5. The germline V gene has CDR1 KGHDR and CDR2 SFDVKD. CDR3 protein: CATSAPTGVTGELFF. CDR3 DNA sequence: TGTGCCACCAGTGCCCCGACAGGGGTCACCGGGGAGCTGTTTTTT.

This clonotype was seen many times. The chain couples TRBV28 to TRBJ2-5; the D is unclear. The germline V and J ends were trimmed by 6 bases and 3 bases, with 26 bases remaining between them. Germline CDR1 and CDR2: MDHEN and SYDVKM. This CDR3 spans 18 amino acids. In nucleotides, the CDR3 is TGTGCCAGCAGGCACATTCTGGGGTCGGCGGAATTGAAAGAGACCCAGTACTTC. It encodes CASRHILGSAELKETQYF.

Ten or more counts support this clonotype. The chain is built from TRBV10-3 and TRBJ1-1, with TRBD1 as a possible D gene (5 bases). The ends were cut back, 7 bases at V and 1 base at J, with 16 bases in the middle. The CDR3 has 15 residues. The germline V gene has CDR1 ENHRY and CDR2 SYGVKD. As DNA, the CDR3 is TGTGCCATCACCCCCGGGAGACAGCGGAACACTGAAGCTTTCTTT. Translation gives CAITPGRQRNTEAFF.

Only a few counts were recorded for this clonotype. The genes are TRBV19 and TRBJ2-2; tentative D call: TRBD1 (5 bases). The CDR3 is 18 residues long. Trimming cost V 0 bases and J 3 bases, with 17 bases left between them. Germline lookup yields CDR1 LNHDA and CDR2 SQIVND (reference sequence). CDR3 in DNA: TGTGCCAGTAGTATAGAAGGGGCGCGGCCCGACTACACCGGGGAGCTGTTTTTT. Translation: CASSIEGARPDYTGELFF.

Note on this clonotype: This may arise from a read error, as a much more abundant clone is one base away. V is TRBV28 and J is TRBJ2-2, with a possible D match to TRBD2 (5 bases). This CDR3 contains 17 residues. Germline loops: CDR1 MDHEN, CDR2 SYDVKM. The CDR3 is CASSFLGWGTNTGEQFF. In DNA form, the CDR3 reads TGTGCCAGCAGTTTCCTAGGATGGGGAACGAACACCGGGGAGCAGTTTTTT.

CDR3 sequence: CASSSSGKDTGELFF. As DNA, the CDR3 is TGCGCCAGCAGCTCCAGCGGGAAGGACACCGGGGAGCTGTTTTTT. The chain joins TRBV5-1 to TRBJ2-2, with 7 nucleotides matching TRBD2. V lost 3 bases, J lost 3 bases, and 5 bases stayed unmatched. Germline V lookup: CDR1 SGHRS, CDR2 YFSETQ. The CDR3 totals 15 residues.

This clonotype has ten or more counts. The J gene is TRBJ2-7, the V gene TRBV15; D uncertain. The CDR3 runs to 15 residues. Trimming pared 5 bases from V and 0 bases from J, leaving 14 bases between. CDR1 and CDR2 (germline): LNHNV, YYDKDF (reference sequence). The CDR3 DNA is TGTGCCACCAGCGCTCGGACGGATCTCTCCTACGAGCAGTACTTC. It codes for CATSARTDLSYEQYF. The complete variable domain, with remaining parts taken from reference TRBV15 and TRBJ2-7, reads DAMVIQNPRYQVTQFGKPVTLSCSQTLNHNVMYWYQQKSSQAPKLLFHYYDKDFNNEADTPDNFQSRRPNTSFCFLDIRSPGLGDTAMYLCATSARTDLSYEQYFGPGTRLTVT.